The source of this T cell receptor (beta chain) is a study of CD8 T cells in Susac syndrome. The length of the CDR3 is 15 residues. Germline V CDR1 and CDR2: SGHNT, YYREEE (reference sequence). The V segment lost 1 base and the J segment 6 bases; nucleotides outside the gene matches: 6. The authors carried out high-throughput sequencing of TCR beta. They applied it to CD8+ and CD4+ T cells obtained from blood. CD8+ and CD4+ T cells were negatively isolated; TEMRA cells were FACS-enriched. Random hexamers primed reverse transcription of about 0.45 to 1 ug RNA. TCRdb re-analysed the immunoSEQ multiplex PCR reads in MiXCR, keeping a single row per CDR3 protein. The data contain 120,000 to 150,000 distinct CDR3 sequences, roughly 96% of them singletons. The sample holds one count of this clonotype.

The chain uses TRBV5-4 and TRBJ2-1, with 8 bases identical to TRBD1. This sequence was found in a human donor with multiple sclerosis. Specimen: CD4+ T cells from PBMCs. The CDR3 protein is CASSLRTGSPNEQFF. CDR3 DNA: TGTGCCAGCAGCTTGCGGACAGGGTCTCCCAATGAGCAGTTCTTC.